The sequence of this TCR beta chain was determined in a study of OX40 agonist ivuxolimab in advanced cancers. Germline V gives CDR1 SGDLS, CDR2 YYNGEE. CDR3 size: 14 residues. V shed 4 bases and J shed 0 bases, with 10 bases lying between them. Libraries were prepared by immunoSEQ multiplex PCR; TCRdb keeps only in-frame clonotypes and omits some of them. The profile covers some 19,000 clones, with approximately 80% appearing a single time and about 17% taken by the ten largest. The TCR was taken from an adult with an advanced solid tumor such as melanoma, head and neck, liver or kidney cancer. The sample in question was CD4+ or CD8+ T cells sorted from blood, obtained in a trial of the OX40 agonist ivuxolimab. The genes are TRBV9 and TRBJ1-2, with D unresolved. The CDR3 protein is CASSPTMANYGYTF. The CDR3 region has the DNA TGTGCCAGCAGCCCTACGATGGCTAACTATGGCTACACCTTC.